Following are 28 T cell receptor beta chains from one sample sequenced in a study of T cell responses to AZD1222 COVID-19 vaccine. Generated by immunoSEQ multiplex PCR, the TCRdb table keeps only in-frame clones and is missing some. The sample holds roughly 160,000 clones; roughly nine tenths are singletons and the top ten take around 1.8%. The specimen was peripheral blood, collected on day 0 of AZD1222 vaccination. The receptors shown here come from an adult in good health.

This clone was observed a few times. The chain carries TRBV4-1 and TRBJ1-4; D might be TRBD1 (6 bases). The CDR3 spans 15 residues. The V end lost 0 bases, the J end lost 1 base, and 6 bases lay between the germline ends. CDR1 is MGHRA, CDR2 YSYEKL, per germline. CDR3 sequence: CASSQDRGTNEKLFF. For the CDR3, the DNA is TGCGCCAGCAGCCAAGACAGGGGAACTAATGAAAAACTGTTTTTT.

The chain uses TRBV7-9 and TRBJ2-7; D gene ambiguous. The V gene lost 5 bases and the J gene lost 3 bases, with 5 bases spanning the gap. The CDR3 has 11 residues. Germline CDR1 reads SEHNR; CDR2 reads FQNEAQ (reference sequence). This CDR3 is CASSGSYEQYF. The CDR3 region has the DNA TGTGCCAGCAGCGGCAGCTACGAGCAGTACTTC. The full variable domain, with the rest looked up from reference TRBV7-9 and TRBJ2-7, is DTGVSQNPRHKITKRGQNVTFRCDPISEHNRLYWYRQTLGQGPEFLTYFQNEAQLEKSRLLSDRFSAERPKGSFSTLEIQRTEQGDSAMYLCASSGSYEQYFGPGTRLTVT.

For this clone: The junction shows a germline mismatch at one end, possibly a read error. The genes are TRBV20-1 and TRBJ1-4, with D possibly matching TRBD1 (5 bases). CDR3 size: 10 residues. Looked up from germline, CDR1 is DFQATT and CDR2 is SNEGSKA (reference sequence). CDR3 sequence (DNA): TGCAGTGCTCGACGGGACCAATTGTCTTTT. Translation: CSARRDQLSF.

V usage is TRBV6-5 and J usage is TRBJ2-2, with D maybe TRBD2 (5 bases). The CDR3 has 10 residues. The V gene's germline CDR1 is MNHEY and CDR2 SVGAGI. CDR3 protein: CAVGAGELFF. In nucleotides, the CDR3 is TGTGCTGTCGGGGCCGGGGAGCTGTTTTTT.

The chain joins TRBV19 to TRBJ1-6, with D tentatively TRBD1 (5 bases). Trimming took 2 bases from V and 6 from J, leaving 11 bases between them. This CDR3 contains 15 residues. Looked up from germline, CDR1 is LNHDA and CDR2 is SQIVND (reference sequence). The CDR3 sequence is CASSIMGDGNSPLHF. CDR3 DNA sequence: TGTGCCAGTAGTATAATGGGGGACGGTAATTCACCCCTCCACTTT. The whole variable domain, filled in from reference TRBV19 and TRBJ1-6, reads DGGITQSPKYLFRKEGQNVTLSCEQNLNHDAMYWYRQDPGQGLRLIYYSQIVNDFQKGDIAEGYSVSREKKESFPLTVTSAQKNPTAFYLCASSIMGDGNSPLHFGNGTRLTVT.

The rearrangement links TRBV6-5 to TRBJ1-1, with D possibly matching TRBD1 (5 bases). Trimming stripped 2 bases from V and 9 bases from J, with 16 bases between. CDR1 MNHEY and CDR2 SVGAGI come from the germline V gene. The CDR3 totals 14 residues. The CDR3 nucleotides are TGTGCCAGCAGTTACCGCCCCGGGGACGGTAAAGCTTTCTTT. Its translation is CASSYRPGDGKAFF.

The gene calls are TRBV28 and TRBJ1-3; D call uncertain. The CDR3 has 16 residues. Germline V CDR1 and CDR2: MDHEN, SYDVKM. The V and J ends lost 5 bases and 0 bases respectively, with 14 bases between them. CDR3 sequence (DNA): TGTGCCAGCAGTCCCCATGAGCCCCGCTCTGGAAACACCATATATTTT. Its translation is CASSPHEPRSGNTIYF.

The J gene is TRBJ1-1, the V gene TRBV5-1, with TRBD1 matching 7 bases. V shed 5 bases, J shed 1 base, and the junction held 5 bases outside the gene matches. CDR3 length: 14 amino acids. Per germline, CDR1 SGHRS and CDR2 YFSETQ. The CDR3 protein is CASSTGVPNTEAFF. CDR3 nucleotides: TGCGCCAGCAGTACAGGGGTCCCGAACACTGAAGCTTTCTTT.

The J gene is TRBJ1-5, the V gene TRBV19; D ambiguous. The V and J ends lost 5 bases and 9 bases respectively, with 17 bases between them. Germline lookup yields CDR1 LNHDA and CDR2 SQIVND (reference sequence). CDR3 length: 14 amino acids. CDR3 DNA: TGTGCCAGTAGTTATCGGGCCGAAGTGAGGCCCCAGCATTTT. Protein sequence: CASSYRAEVRPQHF.

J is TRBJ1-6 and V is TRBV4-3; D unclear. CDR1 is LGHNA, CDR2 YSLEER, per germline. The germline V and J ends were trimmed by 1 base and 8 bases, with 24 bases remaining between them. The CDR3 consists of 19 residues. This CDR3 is CASSQVIVNGPGRDSPLHF. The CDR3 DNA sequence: TGCGCCAGCAGCCAAGTTATAGTGAACGGGCCGGGGAGGGATTCACCCCTCCACTTT.

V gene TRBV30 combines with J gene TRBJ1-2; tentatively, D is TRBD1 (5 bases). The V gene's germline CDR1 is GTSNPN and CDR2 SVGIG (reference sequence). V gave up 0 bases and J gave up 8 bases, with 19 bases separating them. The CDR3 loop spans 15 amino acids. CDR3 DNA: TGTGCCTGGAGTGTAAGGTTTGACAGCAATGACGGCTACACCTTC. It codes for CAWSVRFDSNDGYTF. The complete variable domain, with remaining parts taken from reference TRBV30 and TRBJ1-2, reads SQTIHQWPATLVQPVGSPLSLECTVEGTSNPNLYWYRQAAGRGLQLLFYSVGIGQISSEVPQNLSASRPQDRQFILSSKKLLLSDSGFYLCAWSVRFDSNDGYTFGSGTRLTVV.

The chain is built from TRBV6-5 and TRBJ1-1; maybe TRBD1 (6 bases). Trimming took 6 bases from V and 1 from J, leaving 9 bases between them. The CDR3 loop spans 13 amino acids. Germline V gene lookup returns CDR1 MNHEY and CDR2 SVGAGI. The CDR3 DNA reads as TGTGCCAGCAGAGACAGGTCGAACACTGAAGCTTTCTTT. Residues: CASRDRSNTEAFF.

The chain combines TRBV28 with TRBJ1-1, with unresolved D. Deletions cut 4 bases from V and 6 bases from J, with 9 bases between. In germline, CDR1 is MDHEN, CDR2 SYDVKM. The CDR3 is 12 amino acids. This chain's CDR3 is CASSSPFSEAFF. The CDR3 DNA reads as TGTGCCAGCAGTTCCCCTTTCTCTGAAGCTTTCTTT.

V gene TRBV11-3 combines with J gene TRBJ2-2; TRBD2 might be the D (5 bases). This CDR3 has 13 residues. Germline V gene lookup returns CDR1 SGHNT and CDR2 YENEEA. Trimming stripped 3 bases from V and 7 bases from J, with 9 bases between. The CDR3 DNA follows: TGTGCCAGCAGCTTTAGAGGGATCGGGGAGCTGTTTTTT. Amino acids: CASSFRGIGELFF.

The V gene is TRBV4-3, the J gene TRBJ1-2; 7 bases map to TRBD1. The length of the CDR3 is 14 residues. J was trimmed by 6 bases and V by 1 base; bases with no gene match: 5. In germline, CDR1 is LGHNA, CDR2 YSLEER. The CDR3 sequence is CASSQAQGVDGYTF. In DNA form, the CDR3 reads TGCGCCAGCAGCCAAGCTCAGGGGGTAGATGGCTACACCTTC.

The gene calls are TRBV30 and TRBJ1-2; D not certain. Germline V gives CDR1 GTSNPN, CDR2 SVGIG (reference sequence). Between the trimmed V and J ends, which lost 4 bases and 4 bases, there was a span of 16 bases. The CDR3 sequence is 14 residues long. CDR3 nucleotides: TGTGCCTGGAAACAAGTAAGCGGCCCCTATGGCTACACCTTC. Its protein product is CAWKQVSGPYGYTF.

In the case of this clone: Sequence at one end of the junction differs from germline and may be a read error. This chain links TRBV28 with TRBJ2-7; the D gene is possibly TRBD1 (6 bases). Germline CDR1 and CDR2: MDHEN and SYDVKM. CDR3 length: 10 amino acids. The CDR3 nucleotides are TGTGCCAGCAGTGGGTTAGCAGGGGACTTC. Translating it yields CASSGLAGDF. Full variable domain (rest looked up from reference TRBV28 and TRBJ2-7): DVKVTQSSRYLVKRTGEKVFLECVQDMDHENMFWYRQDPGLGLRLIYFSYDVKMKEKGDIPEGYSVSREKKERFSLILESASTNQTSMYLCASSGLAGDFGPGTRLTVT.

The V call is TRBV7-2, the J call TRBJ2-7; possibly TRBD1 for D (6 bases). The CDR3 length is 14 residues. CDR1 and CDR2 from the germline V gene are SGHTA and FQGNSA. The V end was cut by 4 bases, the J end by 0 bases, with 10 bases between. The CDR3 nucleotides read TGTGCCAGCAGCTACAGGGATTCCTCCTACGAGCAGTACTTC. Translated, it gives CASSYRDSSYEQYF.

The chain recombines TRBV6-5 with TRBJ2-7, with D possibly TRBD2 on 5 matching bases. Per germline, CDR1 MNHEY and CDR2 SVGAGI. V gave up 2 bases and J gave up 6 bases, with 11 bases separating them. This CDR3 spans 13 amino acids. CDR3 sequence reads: CASSYRELGEQYF. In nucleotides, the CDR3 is TGTGCCAGCAGTTACAGGGAGTTGGGCGAGCAGTACTTC.

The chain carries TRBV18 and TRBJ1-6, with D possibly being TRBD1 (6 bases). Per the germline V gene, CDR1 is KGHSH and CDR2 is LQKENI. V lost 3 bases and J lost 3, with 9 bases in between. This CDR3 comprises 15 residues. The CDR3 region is CASSPSDSYNSPLHF. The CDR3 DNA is TGTGCCAGCTCACCCTCGGACAGCTATAATTCACCCCTCCACTTT.

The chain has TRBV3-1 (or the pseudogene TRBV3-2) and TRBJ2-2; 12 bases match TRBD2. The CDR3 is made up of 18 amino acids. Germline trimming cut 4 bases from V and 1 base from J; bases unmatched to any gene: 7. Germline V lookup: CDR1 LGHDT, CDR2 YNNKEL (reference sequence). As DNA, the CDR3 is TGTGCCAGCAGCCCGACTAGCGGGAGTGTGGTGAACACCGGGGAGCTGTTTTTT. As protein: CASSPTSGSVVNTGELFF.

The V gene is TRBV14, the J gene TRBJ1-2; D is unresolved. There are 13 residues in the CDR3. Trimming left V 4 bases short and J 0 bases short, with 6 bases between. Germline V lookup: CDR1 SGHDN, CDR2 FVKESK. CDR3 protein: CASSRETNYGYTF. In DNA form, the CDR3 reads TGTGCCAGCAGCCGGGAGACTAACTATGGCTACACCTTC.

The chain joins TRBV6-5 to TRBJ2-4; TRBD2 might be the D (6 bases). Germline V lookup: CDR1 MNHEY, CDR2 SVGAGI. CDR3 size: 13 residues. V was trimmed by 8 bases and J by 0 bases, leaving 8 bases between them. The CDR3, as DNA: TGTGCCAGCCGGGGGTTAGCCAAAAACATTCAGTACTTC. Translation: CASRGLAKNIQYF.

The CDR3 sequence: CAWSALNRGHEQYF. The CDR3 nucleotides read TGTGCCTGGAGTGCCCTGAACAGGGGTCACGAGCAGTACTTC. The chain carries TRBV30 and TRBJ2-7, with 7 nucleotides matching TRBD1. This CDR3 spans 14 amino acids. Germline V lookup: CDR1 GTSNPN, CDR2 SVGIG (reference sequence). J was trimmed by 5 bases and V by 1 base; bases with no gene match: 8.

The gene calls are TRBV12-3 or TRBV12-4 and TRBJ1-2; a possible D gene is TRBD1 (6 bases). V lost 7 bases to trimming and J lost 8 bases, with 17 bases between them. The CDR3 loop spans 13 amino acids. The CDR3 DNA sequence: TGTGCCAGCACTTTCAGGGGCAGTGGGGGCTACACCTTC. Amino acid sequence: CASTFRGSGGYTF.

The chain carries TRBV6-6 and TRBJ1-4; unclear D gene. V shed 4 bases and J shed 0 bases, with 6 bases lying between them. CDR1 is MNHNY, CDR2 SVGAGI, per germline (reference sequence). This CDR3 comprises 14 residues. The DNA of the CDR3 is TGTGCCAGCAGTTCGACTGCAACTAATGAAAAACTGTTTTTT. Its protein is CASSSTATNEKLFF.

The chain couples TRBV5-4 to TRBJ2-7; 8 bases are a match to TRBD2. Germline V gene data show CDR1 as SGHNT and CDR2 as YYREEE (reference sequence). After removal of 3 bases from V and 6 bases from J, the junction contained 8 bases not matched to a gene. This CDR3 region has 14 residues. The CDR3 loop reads CASSYVSGGGEQYF. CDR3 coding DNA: TGTGCCAGCAGCTACGTTTCGGGAGGGGGCGAGCAGTACTTC.

The CDR3: CASSYSGADNEQFF. CDR3 nucleotide sequence: TGTGCCAGCAGTTACTCGGGAGCAGACAATGAGCAGTTCTTC. The chain employs TRBV6-5 and TRBJ2-1; possible D gene TRBD2, 5 bases. This CDR3 has 14 amino acids. The germline V and J ends were trimmed by 0 bases and 5 bases, with 8 bases remaining between them. Germline CDR1 reads MNHEY; CDR2 reads SVGAGI.